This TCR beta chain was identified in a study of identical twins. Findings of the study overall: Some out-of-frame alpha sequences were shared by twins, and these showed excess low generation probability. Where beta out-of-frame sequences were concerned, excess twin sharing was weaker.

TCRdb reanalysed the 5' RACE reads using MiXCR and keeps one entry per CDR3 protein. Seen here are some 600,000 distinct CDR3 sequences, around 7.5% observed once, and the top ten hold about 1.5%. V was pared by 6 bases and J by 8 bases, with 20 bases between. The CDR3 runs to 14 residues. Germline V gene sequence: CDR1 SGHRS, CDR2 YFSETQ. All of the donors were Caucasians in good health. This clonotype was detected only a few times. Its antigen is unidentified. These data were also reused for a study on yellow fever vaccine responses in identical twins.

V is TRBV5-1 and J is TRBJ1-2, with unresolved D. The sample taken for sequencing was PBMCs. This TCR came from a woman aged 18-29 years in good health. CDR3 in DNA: TGCGCCAGCACCCCAAGCGGCGGTTTCGAAGGCTACACCTTC. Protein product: CASTPSGGFEGYTF. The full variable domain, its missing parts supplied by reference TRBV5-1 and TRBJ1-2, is KAGVTQTPRYLIKTRGQQVTLSCSPISGHRSVSWYQQTPGQGLQFLFEYFSETQRNKGNFPGRFSGRQFSNSRSEMNVSTLELGDSALYLCASTPSGGFEGYTFGSGTRLTVV.